This TCR beta chain is from a study of blood T cell repertoires in COVID-19. As for the study in general: T cells, B-cell-depleted T cells, or PBMCs provided the cDNA or gDNA that served as material.

The V gene's germline CDR1 is LNHDA and CDR2 SQIVND (reference sequence). After removal of 5 bases from V and 7 bases from J, the junction contained 3 bases not matched to a gene. The CDR3 loop spans 14 amino acids. How the authors handled the data: Amplifying reference gene primers gave estimates of nucleated cell counts. Sequencing used immunoSEQ multiplex PCR; TCRdb keeps in-frame clones, though not all of them. D and trimming were read from the DNA, whereas the V and J calls and clone size are those reported in that table. The sample comprises about 440,000 clones, 87% of which are singletons, and approximately 2% rests with the top ten. The age range of participants was about 18 to 90 years, with residence in roughly 25 US areas. Self-reported history from a screening survey and questionnaire set each donor's cohort.

The sequence derives from a woman aged 18-29 years with acute COVID-19. The source material was PBMCs or T cells enriched from blood (not recorded which). The gene calls are TRBV19 and TRBJ1-6; 9 nucleotides line up with TRBD1. CDR3 sequence (DNA): TGTGCCAGTAGTGAAGGGACAGGGAATTCACCCCTCCACTTT. Translation: CASSEGTGNSPLHF.